The 14 T cell receptor beta chains listed next were all sequenced from one sample in a study of blood T cells in healthy people across ages. Alongside a J-beta primer mix, a sample-barcoded 5' primer served in a second PCR lasting roughly 7 to 12 cycles. Each CDR3 protein gets one entry after TCRdb re-called the 5' RACE reads with MiXCR. The sample carries 1.2 million to 1.5 million distinct CDR3 sequences, 42% recorded once. Sequenced input: blood. The origin of the receptors is a woman aged 18 to 35 in good health.

The gene calls are TRBV20-1 and TRBJ2-1; the match to TRBD2 covers 8 bases. This CDR3 contains 15 residues. Germline CDR1 and CDR2: DFQATT and SNEGSKA (reference sequence). The junction had 10 bases not matched to a gene; V was cut back by 3 bases and J by 6 bases. The DNA of the CDR3 is TGCAGTGCTAGCTTAGGTACTAGCGGCGGCAATGAGCAGTTCTTC. The encoded protein is CSASLGTSGGNEQFF.

The V gene is TRBV14, the J gene TRBJ2-3; TRBD2 matches at 12 bases. Germline V gene sequence: CDR1 SGHDN, CDR2 FVKESK. V shed 0 bases and J 4 bases; nucleotides not matched to a gene: 11. The length of the CDR3 is 19 residues. CDR3 in amino acids: CASSQDGWSPSGRADTQYF. The DNA for the CDR3 is TGTGCCAGCAGCCAAGATGGATGGTCGCCTAGCGGGAGGGCAGATACGCAGTATTTT.

The rearrangement uses TRBV7-2 and TRBJ2-1; perhaps TRBD2 as D (5 bases). The J call is doubtful: the DNA matches TRBJ2-7 better. The CDR3 length is 13 residues. Germline-derived CDR1 and CDR2 are SGHTA and FQGNSA. The CDR3 bases are TGTGCCAGCAGCGCAGGACGGGCGGGCGAGCAGTACTTC. Encoded protein: CASSAGRAGEQYF.

The CDR3 coding sequence is TGCGCCAGCAGCCCCTCTAGCGGGACGGCGTACAATGAGCAGTTCTTC. It translates to CASSPSSGTAYNEQFF. V usage is TRBV5-1 and J usage is TRBJ2-1, with 9 bases identical to TRBD2. The CDR3 has 16 amino acids. CDR1 is SGHRS and CDR2 is YFSETQ in the germline V gene. Trimming at V came to 4 bases and at J to 4 bases, leaving 9 bases not matched to a gene. Variable domain in full (rest from reference TRBV5-1 and TRBJ2-1): KAGVTQTPRYLIKTRGQQVTLSCSPISGHRSVSWYQQTPGQGLQFLFEYFSETQRNKGNFPGRFSGRQFSNSRSEMNVSTLELGDSALYLCASSPSSGTAYNEQFFGPGTRLTVL.

This clonotype was observed a handful of times. The chain recombines TRBV6-6 with TRBJ2-7; no clear D. The CDR3 totals 14 residues. Germline V gives CDR1 MNHNY, CDR2 SVGAGI (reference sequence). Trimming removed 6 bases at V and 0 bases at J, with 12 bases between. This chain's CDR3 is CASSPSPSSYEQYF. CDR3 sequence (DNA): TGTGCCAGCAGCCCCAGCCCAAGCTCCTACGAGCAGTACTTC.

CDR3 amino acids: CSARALGIYTF. DNA for the CDR3: TGCAGTGCTAGGGCCCTTGGGATATACACCTTC. The V gene is TRBV20-1, the J gene TRBJ1-2, with D unresolved. CDR1 is DFQATT and CDR2 is SNEGSKA in the germline V gene (reference sequence). Trimming stripped 3 bases from V and 11 bases from J, with 13 bases between. This CDR3 comprises 11 residues.

This chain uses TRBV6-2 or TRBV6-3 with TRBJ2-1, with D possibly matching TRBD2 (6 bases). The germline CDR1 and CDR2 sequences are MNHEY and SVGEGT. Trimming removed 5 bases from V and 10 bases from J, with 12 bases in between. The CDR3 has 12 amino acids. Here the CDR3 DNA reads TGTGCCAGCAGTCGGCCGGGACTGGAGCAGTTCTTC. It encodes CASSRPGLEQFF.

This clonotype was seen only a few times. This chain connects TRBV9 to TRBJ2-5, with TRBD1 matching over 10 bases. Matching the DNA end better, TRBJ2-7 makes the J call doubtful. The CDR3 is 15 amino acids. The V gene's germline CDR1 is SGDLS and CDR2 YYNGEE. DNA of the CDR3: TGTGCCAGCAGCGTTGGGACAGGGGAAACCTACGAGCAGTACTTC. Protein: CASSVGTGETYEQYF.

The V gene is TRBV7-2, the J gene TRBJ2-3, with D possibly matching TRBD2 (6 bases). The CDR3 contains 17 residues. The V and J ends lost 6 bases and 2 bases respectively, with 21 bases between them. The germline CDR1 and CDR2 sequences are SGHTA and FQGNSA. CDR3 DNA: TGTGCCAGCAGTCCTCGGAGGGGTGGGTCCATCACAGATACGCAGTATTTT. Translating gives CASSPRRGGSITDTQYF.

For this clonotype: At one end the junction does not follow the germline gene, possibly because of a read error. V is TRBV7-2 and J is TRBJ1-1, with D perhaps matching TRBD1 (6 bases). This CDR3 region has 15 residues. Germline CDR1 SGHTA, CDR2 FQGNSA. The CDR3 protein is CASRLDRQLNTEAFF. The CDR3 bases are TGTGCCAGCCGCTTAGACAGGCAACTGAACACTGAAGCTTTCTTT. The entire variable domain, with the rest obtained from reference TRBV7-2 and TRBJ1-1, is as follows: GAGVSQSPSNKVTEKGKDVELRCDPISGHTALYWYRQSLGQGLEFLIYFQGNSAPDKSGLPSDRFSAERTGGSVSTLTIQRTQQEDSAVYLCASRLDRQLNTEAFFGQGTRLTVV.

This CDR3 is CSARAREAFF. In nucleotides, the CDR3 is TGCAGTGCTAGAGCCCGTGAAGCTTTCTTT. V and J are TRBV20-1 and TRBJ1-1; D unclear. The CDR3 extends over 10 amino acids. CDR1 DFQATT and CDR2 SNEGSKA come from the germline V gene (reference sequence). Trimming took off 1 base at V and 7 bases at J, with 4 bases between the two ends.

CDR3 nucleotide sequence: TGCGCCAGCTCAAGGACTAGCGGGGGGCCCGTGGAGACCCAGTACTTC. It is translated as CASSRTSGGPVETQYF. The chain has TRBV5-1 and TRBJ2-5; 14 nucleotides agree with TRBD2. The germline V gene has CDR1 SGHRS and CDR2 YFSETQ. V was clipped by 7 bases and J by 5 bases; unmatched bases: 10. This CDR3 is 16 amino acids long.

There are a few counts of this clonotype. The chain is built from TRBV6-6 and TRBJ2-7; D might be TRBD1 or TRBD2, each matching 5 bases. Germline V gene lookup returns CDR1 MNHNY and CDR2 SVGAGI (reference sequence). Trimming cost V 3 bases and J 0 bases, with 15 bases left between them. The CDR3 contains 16 residues. The CDR3 DNA is TGTGCCAGCAGTTATTCCGGGACCGCGAGCTCCTACGAGCAGTACTTC. This gives the protein CASSYSGTASSYEQYF.

This sequence joins TRBV10-3 and TRBJ2-3, with a tentative D call TRBD2 (5 bases). The CDR3 extends over 15 amino acids. Germline V gene sequence: CDR1 ENHRY, CDR2 SYGVKD. The V end was cut by 7 bases, the J end by 2 bases, with 16 bases between. CDR3 bases: TGTGCCATCACGTCGCGGGCACAATTCACAGATACGCAGTATTTT. Protein: CAITSRAQFTDTQYF.